This T cell receptor beta chain emerged from a study of blood T cell repertoires in COVID-19. Study context: Nucleic acid was either cDNA or gDNA, and it came from T cells, B-cell-depleted T cells, or PBMCs.

Under the authors' procedure: Scientists estimated how many nucleated cells there were by amplifying reference gene primers. Clones were read by immunoSEQ multiplex PCR, and TCRdb kept only the in-frame ones, dropping some. The V and J calls and clone size were taken over from that table, and D and trimming were inferred from the DNA. This table holds around 88,000 clones, about 85% found once. The receptor's source is a woman of 80 years or more with acute or convalescent COVID-19. Specimen: peripheral blood.

The DNA for the CDR3 is TGTGCCAGCAGCTTGCTACAGGGGACTTCACCCCTCCACTTT. This sequence encodes CASSLLQGTSPLHF. This chain connects TRBV5-6 to TRBJ1-6, with TRBD1 matching 7 bases. The ends lost 1 base at V and 9 bases at J; junction bases unmatched: 4. The germline V gene encodes CDR1 SGHDT and CDR2 YYEEEE. This CDR3 is 14 amino acids long.